This T cell receptor beta chain was retrieved from a study of identical twins. Broader study findings: Twin-shared out-of-frame alpha sequences showed excess low generation probability. Within cord blood, abundant beta clonotypes carried fewer insertions, but memory repertoires showed no such trend.

Of note for this clonotype: Its antigen is currently unknown.

Template switching introduced a universal primer site, and the cDNA bore unique molecular identifiers. TCRdb independently ran MiXCR on the 5' RACE reads; one entry per CDR3 protein. Of about 210,000 distinct CDR3 sequences listed, less than 9.5% are singletons. CDR3 length: 15 residues. Germline CDR1 and CDR2: SGHTA and FQGNSA. J was trimmed by 3 bases and V by 5 bases; bases with no gene match: 6. The sample taken for sequencing was memory (CD45RO+) T cells sorted from blood. The source is a woman in her late teens or twenties in good health. This rearrangement joins TRBV7-2 to TRBJ2-1; the match to TRBD1 covers 8 bases. Written as DNA, the CDR3 is TGTGCCAGCAGCGGGACAGGCCGTGACTACAATGAGCAGTTCTTC. Its translation: CASSGTGRDYNEQFF.